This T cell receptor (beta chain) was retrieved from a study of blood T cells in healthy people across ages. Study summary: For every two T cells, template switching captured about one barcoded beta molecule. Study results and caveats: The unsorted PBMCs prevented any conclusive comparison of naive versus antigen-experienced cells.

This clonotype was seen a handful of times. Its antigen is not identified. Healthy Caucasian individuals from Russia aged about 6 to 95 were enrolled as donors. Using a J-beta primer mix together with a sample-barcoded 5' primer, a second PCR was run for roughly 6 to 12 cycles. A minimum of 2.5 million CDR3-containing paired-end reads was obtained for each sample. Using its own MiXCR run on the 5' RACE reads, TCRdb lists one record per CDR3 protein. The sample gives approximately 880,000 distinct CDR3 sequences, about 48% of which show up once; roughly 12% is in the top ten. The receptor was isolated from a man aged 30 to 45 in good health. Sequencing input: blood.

Here the CDR3 reads CASSSGGHEYEQYF. CDR3 nucleotide sequence: TGTGCCAGCAGTTCTGGGGGCCACGAGTACGAGCAGTACTTC. The chain couples TRBV27 to TRBJ2-7; the D gene is possibly TRBD1 (6 bases). V was clipped by 4 bases and J by 4 bases, with 14 bases between them. Germline CDR1 reads MNHEY; CDR2 reads SMNVEV (reference sequence). There are 14 residues in the CDR3.